What follows is one TCR beta chain and its context. Its antigen is not known. This sample was taken from a study of shared clonotypes between healthy human individuals. Study-level points and caveats: Clonotypes that were shared across a handful of donors made up 4% to 6% of naive CD4 clonotypes.

The ends were cut back, 0 bases at V and 0 bases at J, with 13 bases in the middle. From germline, CDR1 is SGDLS and CDR2 YYNGEE. This CDR3 comprises 17 residues. DNA at about 190 ng, tens of thousands of T cell genomes, went into sorted-subset replicate PCRs. The assay was immunoSEQ multiplex PCR, and TCRdb's table has in-frame clones only and misses some. The profile covers about 1.5 million clones, with roughly 96% appearing a single time and 1.2% taken by the ten largest. Division of CD4+ cells produced a CD45RA+ naive subset and a CD45RA-negative memory subset. This receptor was obtained from a man aged 25 to 45 in good health. The rearrangement joins TRBV9 to TRBJ1-3; TRBD1 is a possible D gene (5 bases). Sample: naive CD4+ T cells sorted from blood. As to subset: CD45RA+ positively selected. The CDR3 DNA follows: TGTGCCAGCAGCGTAGGGTCCCTGACAGTCTCTGGAAACACCATATATTTT. This codes for CASSVGSLTVSGNTIYF.